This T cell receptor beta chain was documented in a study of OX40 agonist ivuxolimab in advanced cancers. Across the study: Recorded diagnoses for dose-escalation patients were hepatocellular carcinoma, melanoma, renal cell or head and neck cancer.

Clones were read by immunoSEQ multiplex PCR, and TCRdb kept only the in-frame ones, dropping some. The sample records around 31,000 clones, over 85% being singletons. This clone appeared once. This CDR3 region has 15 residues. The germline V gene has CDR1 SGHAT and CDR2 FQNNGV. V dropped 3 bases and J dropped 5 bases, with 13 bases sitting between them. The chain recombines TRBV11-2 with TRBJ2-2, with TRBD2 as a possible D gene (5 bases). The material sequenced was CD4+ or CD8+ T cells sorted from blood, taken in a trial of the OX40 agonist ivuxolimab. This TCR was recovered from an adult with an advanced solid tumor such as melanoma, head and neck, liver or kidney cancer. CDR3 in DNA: TGTGCCAGCAGCTTTGTGAGGGTTGAAACCGGGGAGCTGTTTTTT. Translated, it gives CASSFVRVETGELFF.